Sequencing of this TCR beta chain was carried out in a study of T cells in women clearing cervical HPV infection. As for the study in general: Case blood drawn at lesion detection; control blood after infection cleared. Whole-study findings and limits: TRBV6-7 abundance was lower in cases than controls (roughly 0.11% versus 0.16%).

The germline V gene encodes CDR1 SEHNR and CDR2 FQNEAQ (reference sequence). The CDR3 has 15 residues. TCR beta CDR3 amplified by multiplex PCR from roughly 1,300 ng genomic DNA. Sequencing used immunoSEQ multiplex PCR; TCRdb keeps in-frame clones, though not all of them. This table lists tens of thousands of clones. A word on this clone: Antigen: not known. From the germline J gene comes the end of the CDR3, since the read stops 3 residues before it.

All participants had a single incident cervical HPV16 infection, and prevalent HPV16 infections were excluded. The TCR comes from a woman between 18 and 69 years old with a cervical HPV16 infection that either progressed to CIN3+ or cleared (not recorded which). This rearrangement joins TRBV7-9 to TRBJ1-2; 10 bases match TRBD1. The sequencing input was blood buffy coat. This CDR3 is CASSHRQGALNDYTF. The sequenced part of the CDR3 DNA is TGTGCCAGCAGCCACCGACAGGGGGCATTGAATGAC.